This TCR beta chain was profiled in a study of Ad26.COV2.S vaccination and SARS-CoV-2 variants. Study-level results: Substantial post-vaccination breadth of spike-specific CD8+ and CD4+ T cell responses was reported.

As for treatment: roughly 20 received Ad26.COV2.S at low or high dose, single or two shots; about 5 received placebo; per-sample allocation not given. Day 63 following the first vaccine or placebo injection was when the samples were taken. The administered vaccine (an Ad26 vector) expressed Wuhan-strain SARS-CoV-2 spike. The germline CDR1 and CDR2 sequences are MDHEN and SYDVKM. The CDR3 has 14 residues. V gave up 8 bases and J gave up 6 bases; unmatched junction bases: 8. This clone was counted only a few times. Its antigen is unidentified. This table comes from immunoSEQ multiplex PCR, and its TCRdb copy is limited to in-frame clones, with some not included. This table holds some 520,000 clones, around nine tenths found once.

The chain is built from TRBV28 and TRBJ1-4; 8 bases align to TRBD1. The material was peripheral blood, obtained in a trial of Ad26.COV2.S vaccine versus placebo. The receptor was isolated from a person between 18 and 60 years old who received the Ad26.COV2.S COVID-19 vaccine or a placebo. CDR3 DNA sequence: TGTGCCAGCCGTAATCCAGGGGGCGATGAAAAACTGTTTTTT. Residues: CASRNPGGDEKLFF.